The clone carrying this T cell receptor beta chain has just a few counts. Its target is not known. TCRdb re-derived calls from the reads in MiXCR, one entry per CDR3 protein. The sample has 310,000 or so distinct CDR3 sequences; 20% to 25% are singletons. The entry originates in a study of T cell repertoires in cytomegalovirus infection. Whole-study context: Recently identified HLA-C-restricted CMV epitopes were used, and well-studied HLA-B-restricted CMV epitopes were used as well. An indication of both CMV infection and matching HLA type came from public TCR beta signatures. Study observations and caveats: Dominating the ex vivo response were HLA-C-restricted CMV-specific TCR beta clonotypes.

The CDR3 has 15 amino acids. Trimming removed 10 bases at V and 3 bases at J, with 21 bases between. CDR1 and CDR2 (germline): LNHDA, SQIVND (reference sequence). J is TRBJ1-2 and V is TRBV19; D is unresolved. Sample: cultured PBMCs, taken from culture after CMV antigen stimulation. The clonotype was recovered from a human donor in good health (CMV status not recorded). Some clones in this sample may be carry-over from other donors' samples. CDR3 DNA: TGTGCCACCTCCGAGCCCAACCGCATTTACTATGGCTACACCTTC. As protein: CATSEPNRIYYGYTF.